Below, 17 T cell receptor beta chains from the same sample are listed, as sequenced in a study of T cell changes during pregnancy in multiple sclerosis. Sequencing used immunoSEQ multiplex PCR; TCRdb keeps in-frame clones, though not all of them. The sample consists of tens of thousands of clones, 91% of them appearing once. Sequencing was performed on peripheral blood, taken in the third trimester of pregnancy. The source is a female donor in good health, enrolled as a control in a pregnancy study.

This chain connects TRBV5-6 to TRBJ1-6, with D maybe TRBD1 (5 bases). Germline-derived CDR1 and CDR2 are SGHDT and YYEEEE. Trimming left V 3 bases short and J 0 bases short, with 13 bases between. The CDR3 has 17 residues. The CDR3 sequence is CASSSLQTDSYNSPLHF. The DNA for the CDR3 is TGTGCCAGCAGCTCCCTCCAGACAGACTCCTATAATTCACCCCTCCACTTT.

The V gene is TRBV7-2, the J gene TRBJ2-7; 9 nucleotides agree with TRBD1. The CDR3 is made up of 16 amino acids. The V gene end was trimmed by 4 bases and the J gene end by 1 base; junction bases not matched to a gene: 8. Germline V gives CDR1 SGHTA, CDR2 FQGNSA. The CDR3: CASSWRTGEGSYEQYF. The CDR3 nucleotides are TGTGCCAGCAGCTGGAGGACAGGGGAGGGATCCTACGAGCAGTACTTC.

The chain is built from TRBV6-5 and TRBJ2-7, with 9 bases matching TRBD1. The CDR3 covers 13 residues. V lost 7 bases to trimming and J lost 7 bases; unmatched junction nucleotides: 8. Germline V gene data show CDR1 as MNHEY and CDR2 as SVGAGI. The CDR3 region is CASIGTGTGEQYF. CDR3 DNA sequence: TGTGCCAGCATCGGGACAGGGACTGGGGAGCAGTACTTC.

The V call is TRBV28, the J call TRBJ1-2; D may be TRBD1 (6 bases). The CDR3 consists of 13 residues. Trimming removed 7 bases from V and 8 bases from J, with 17 bases in between. Looked up from germline, CDR1 is MDHEN and CDR2 is SYDVKM. CDR3 DNA: TGTGCCAGCACCCCGAACAGGGTAAAGGGCTACACCTTC. Amino acids: CASTPNRVKGYTF.

J is TRBJ2-2 and V is TRBV10-3; no reliable D call. CDR1 ENHRY and CDR2 SYGVKD come from the germline V gene. The CDR3 runs to 13 residues. Trimming removed 6 bases from V and 0 bases from J, with 5 bases in between. CDR3 in amino acids: CAISTANTGELFF. The CDR3 DNA is TGTGCCATCAGCACGGCGAACACCGGGGAGCTGTTTTTT.

The chain joins TRBV11-3 to TRBJ2-7, with a possible D match to TRBD1 (6 bases). The CDR3 loop spans 19 amino acids. Germline V gene sequence: CDR1 SGHNT, CDR2 YENEEA. The V end lost 2 bases, the J end lost 3 bases, and 26 bases lay between the germline ends. CDR3 in DNA: TGTGCCAGCAGCTTACAAAGTCCAATGACAGGATTGCAAATCTACGAGCAGTACTTC. Translation: CASSLQSPMTGLQIYEQYF.

The chain recombines TRBV7-9 with TRBJ1-2; D gene uncertain. The CDR3 length is 13 residues. Trimming shortened V by 8 bases and J by 8 bases, and 18 bases separated the two germline ends. Germline-derived CDR1 and CDR2 are SEHNR and FQNEAQ (reference sequence). The CDR3 bases are TGTGCCAGCCGACCCACATTACCGGGGGGCTACACCTTC. It yields the protein CASRPTLPGGYTF.

The chain uses TRBV4-1 and TRBJ2-5; 12 nucleotides align to TRBD2. Germline loops: CDR1 MGHRA, CDR2 YSYEKL. The CDR3 consists of 16 residues. J gave up 4 bases and V 5 bases, and 8 bases lay outside the gene matches. CDR3 coding DNA: TGCGCCAGCAGCGTAGGAGGACTAGCGGGGACAGAGACCCAGTACTTC. Protein: CASSVGGLAGTETQYF.

The CDR3 loop is CASRGSSYNEQFF. The CDR3 DNA follows: TGTGCCAGCAGGGGGAGCTCCTACAATGAGCAGTTCTTC. The rearrangement uses TRBV9 and TRBJ2-1; D possibly corresponds to TRBD2 (5 bases). In germline, CDR1 is SGDLS, CDR2 YYNGEE. Deletions cut 5 bases from V and 0 bases from J, with 6 bases between. This CDR3 comprises 13 residues.

The chain is built from TRBV5-1 and TRBJ2-5; 9 bases agree with TRBD2. Germline CDR1 is SGHRS and CDR2 is YFSETQ. There are 16 residues in the CDR3. Losses at the gene ends were 0 bases for V and 2 bases for J; bases not matched to a gene: 5. This CDR3 is CASSLVGLAGQETQYF. The CDR3, as DNA: TGCGCCAGCAGCTTGGTTGGGCTAGCGGGACAAGAGACCCAGTACTTC.

V usage is TRBV5-1 and J usage is TRBJ1-4; D possibly corresponds to TRBD1 (5 bases). Germline-derived CDR1 and CDR2 are SGHRS and YFSETQ. The CDR3 consists of 15 residues. V lost 0 bases, J lost 4 bases, and 10 bases lay in between. CDR3 sequence (DNA): TGCGCCAGCAGCTTGGGAGGGGACTATAATGAAAAACTGTTTTTT. Translation gives CASSLGGDYNEKLFF.

The rearrangement joins TRBV6-8 to TRBJ1-6, with TRBD1 identical over 7 bases. CDR1 and CDR2 (germline): MNHGY, SAAAGT. Trimming cost V 5 bases and J 9 bases; bases outside gene matches: 10. The CDR3 sequence is 15 residues long. In DNA form, the CDR3 reads TGTGCCAGCAGTCTGCAGGGACAGTTCGTTTCACCCCTCCACTTT. Its protein is CASSLQGQFVSPLHF.

V is TRBV7-2 and J is TRBJ2-7; 7 bases align to TRBD1. Germline-derived CDR1 and CDR2 are SGHTA and FQGNSA. The CDR3 spans 14 residues. The J segment lost 5 bases and the V segment lost 2 bases, leaving 6 bases of the junction unmatched. The CDR3 region is CASSLKGALNEQYF. The CDR3 DNA reads as TGTGCCAGCAGCTTAAAGGGGGCTCTCAACGAGCAGTACTTC.

CDR3 loop: CASSSTAISPYNYGYTF. The CDR3, as DNA: TGTGCCAGCTCCTCGACAGCCATCTCCCCTTATAACTATGGCTACACCTTC. The rearrangement uses TRBV27 and TRBJ1-2; weak D call: TRBD1 (5 bases). The CDR3 totals 17 residues. Trimming took 8 bases from V and 1 from J, leaving 23 bases between them. The germline gives CDR1 MNHEY, CDR2 SMNVEV (reference sequence).

This sequence joins TRBV5-4 and TRBJ2-1; D might be TRBD1 (7 bases). CDR1 and CDR2 from the germline V gene are SGHNT and YYREEE (reference sequence). The CDR3 is 15 amino acids. With 3 bases removed from V and 6 bases from J, the gap between germline ends came to 16 bases. This CDR3 is CASSWTTGVGNEQFF. The CDR3 bases are TGTGCCAGCAGCTGGACTACAGGGGTAGGCAATGAGCAGTTCTTC.

The chain employs TRBV19 and TRBJ1-1; D is uncertain. The CDR3 sequence is 12 residues long. The V gene lost 5 bases and the J gene lost 3 bases, with 7 bases spanning the gap. CDR1 LNHDA and CDR2 SQIVND come from the germline V gene (reference sequence). The CDR3 bases are TGTGCCAGTAGTTATCGGGACACTGAAGCTTTCTTT. Its translation is CASSYRDTEAFF.

V is TRBV4-2 and J is TRBJ1-5; possibly TRBD1 for D (6 bases). Trimming left V 0 bases short and J 3 bases short, with 15 bases between. CDR1 and CDR2 from the germline V gene are LGHNA and YNFKEQ. The CDR3 consists of 17 residues. The CDR3 DNA is TGTGCCAGCAGCCAAGAAAGACAAGGACAGATCAATCAGCCCCAGCATTTT. Translated, it gives CASSQERQGQINQPQHF.